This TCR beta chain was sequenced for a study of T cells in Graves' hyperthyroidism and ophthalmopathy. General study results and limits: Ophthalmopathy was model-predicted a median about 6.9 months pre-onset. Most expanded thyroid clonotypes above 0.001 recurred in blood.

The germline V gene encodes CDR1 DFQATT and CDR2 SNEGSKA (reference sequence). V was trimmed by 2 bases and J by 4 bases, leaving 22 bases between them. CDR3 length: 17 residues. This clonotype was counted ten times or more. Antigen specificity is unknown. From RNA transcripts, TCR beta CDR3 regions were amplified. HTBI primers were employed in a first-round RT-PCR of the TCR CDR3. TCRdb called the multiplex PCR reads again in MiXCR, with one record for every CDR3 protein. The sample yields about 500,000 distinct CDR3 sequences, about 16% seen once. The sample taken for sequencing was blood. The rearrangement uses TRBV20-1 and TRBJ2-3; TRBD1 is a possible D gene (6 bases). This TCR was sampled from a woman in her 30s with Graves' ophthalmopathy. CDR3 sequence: CSARKNRDIDPADTQYF. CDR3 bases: TGCAGTGCTAGAAAGAACCGGGACATCGATCCGGCAGATACGCAGTATTTT.